Listed below are T cell receptor gamma chains from one sample, sequenced in a study of Vδ1+ human thymocytes. TCRdb reapplied CATT to the multiplex PCR reads. The sample has approximately 40,000 gamma-chain clones; about 19% are singletons. The sample was Vdelta1+ gamma-delta thymocytes from the thymus. Receptor source: a girl in the first two years of life who had congenital heart surgery. CDR3s include the opening cysteine and the closing phenylalanine or tryptophan. Fields, in order: V gene, clone size, CDR3 length, J gene, CDR3 protein, CDR3 DNA. Clone size, where shown, is once, few, many, or a class for clones that have expanded.

v_gene: TRGV2
abundance: -
len: 17
j_gene: TRGJP2
CDR3aa: CATWDGPPYSSDWIKTF
CDR3nt: TGTGCCACCTGGGACGGGCCGCCGTATAGTAGTGATTGGATCAAGACGTTT

v_gene: TRGV3
abundance: -
len: 14
j_gene: TRGJ1/TRGJ2
CDR3aa: CATWDRLRYYKKLF
CDR3nt: TGTGCCACCTGGGACAGGCTACGGTATTATAAGAAACTCTTT

v_gene: TRGV2
abundance: -
len: 14
j_gene: TRGJ1/TRGJ2
CDR3aa: CATWDGRGYYKKLF
CDR3nt: TGTGCCACCTGGGACGGGCGGGGATATTATAAGAAACTCTTT

v_gene: TRGV3
abundance: -
len: 15
j_gene: TRGJ1/TRGJ2
CDR3aa: CATWSRPFFYYKKLF
CDR3nt: TGTGCCACCTGGTCTCGCCCGTTCTTTTATTATAAGAAACTCTTT

v_gene: TRGV8
abundance: -
len: 16
j_gene: TRGJ1/TRGJ2
CDR3aa: CATWVATQSRHYKKLF
CDR3nt: TGTGCCACCTGGGTCGCAACACAGTCCCGCCACTATAAGAAACTCTTT

v_gene: TRGV2
abundance: -
len: 17
j_gene: TRGJP2
CDR3aa: CATWDGPNVGSDWIKTF
CDR3nt: TGTGCCACCTGGGACGGCCCGAATGTTGGCAGTGATTGGATCAAGACGTTT

v_gene: TRGV4
abundance: -
len: 15
j_gene: TRGJ1/TRGJ2
CDR3aa: CATWDGPGGYYKKLF
CDR3nt: TGTGCCACCTGGGATGGGCCCGGGGGCTATTATAAGAAACTCTTT

v_gene: TRGV4
abundance: -
len: 13
j_gene: TRGJ1/TRGJ2
CDR3aa: CATWGLYYYKKLF
CDR3nt: TGTGCCACCTGGGGTCTCTATTATTATAAGAAACTCTTT

v_gene: TRGV9
abundance: -
len: 11
j_gene: TRGJ1/TRGJ2
CDR3aa: CALWEPRRKLF
CDR3nt: TGTGCCTTGTGGGAGCCCCGACGGAAACTCTTT

v_gene: TRGV9
abundance: -
len: 11
j_gene: TRGJ1/TRGJ2
CDR3aa: CALWEPGGKLF
CDR3nt: TGTGCCTTGTGGGAGCCCGGCGGGAAACTCTTT

v_gene: TRGV5
abundance: -
len: 14
j_gene: TRGJ1/TRGJ2
CDR3aa: CATWDGSRQYKKLF
CDR3nt: TGTGCCACCTGGGATGGTAGCAGGCAATATAAGAAACTCTTT

v_gene: TRGV9
abundance: -
len: 13
j_gene: TRGJ1/TRGJ2
CDR3aa: CALWEQQTDKKLF
CDR3nt: TGTGCCTTGTGGGAGCAACAGACAGATAAGAAACTCTTT

v_gene: TRGV9
abundance: -
len: 15
j_gene: TRGJ1/TRGJ2
CDR3aa: CALWEVEPYYYKKLF
CDR3nt: TGTGCCTTGTGGGAGGTGGAGCCCTATTATTATAAGAAACTCTTT

v_gene: TRGV2
abundance: -
len: 14
j_gene: TRGJ1/TRGJ2
CDR3aa: CATWDGRDYYKKLF
CDR3nt: TGTGCCACCTGGGACGGGCGAGATTATTATAAGAAACTCTTT

v_gene: TRGV9
abundance: -
len: 13
j_gene: TRGJ1/TRGJ2
CDR3aa: CALWEGVSTKKLF
CDR3nt: TGTGCCTTGTGGGAGGGAGTCTCAACGAAGAAACTCTTT

v_gene: TRGV3
abundance: -
len: 14
j_gene: TRGJ1/TRGJ2
CDR3aa: CATWDRQIVRKKLF
CDR3nt: TGTGCCACCTGGGACAGGCAAATTGTACGGAAGAAACTCTTT

v_gene: TRGV9
abundance: few
len: 15
j_gene: TRGJ1/TRGJ2
CDR3aa: CALWEVVQDYYKKLF
CDR3nt: TGTGCCTTGTGGGAGGTGGTACAGGATTATTATAAGAAACTCTTT

v_gene: TRGV9
abundance: few
len: 16
j_gene: TRGJP
CDR3aa: CALWDEQELGKKIKVF
CDR3nt: TGTGCCTTGTGGGACGAACAAGAGTTGGGCAAAAAAATCAAGGTATTT

v_gene: TRGV3
abundance: -
len: 13
j_gene: TRGJ1/TRGJ2
CDR3aa: CATWDSAWGGKLF
CDR3nt: TGTGCCACCTGGGACAGCGCTTGGGGGGGGAAACTCTTT

v_gene: TRGV8
abundance: -
len: 15
j_gene: TRGJP2
CDR3aa: CATWGLYSSDWIKTF
CDR3nt: TGTGCCACCTGGGGTTTATATAGTAGTGATTGGATCAAGACGTTT

v_gene: TRGV3
abundance: few
len: 14
j_gene: TRGJ1/TRGJ2
CDR3aa: CATWDRRRYYKKLF
CDR3nt: TGTGCCACCTGGGACAGGCGGAGGTATTATAAGAAACTCTTT

v_gene: TRGV9
abundance: few
len: 15
j_gene: TRGJ1/TRGJ2
CDR3aa: CALWEVRLSEYKKLF
CDR3nt: TGTGCCTTGTGGGAGGTGCGGTTATCTGAATATAAGAAACTCTTT

v_gene: TRGV4
abundance: -
len: 14
j_gene: TRGJ1/TRGJ2
CDR3aa: CATWDGLGYYKKLF
CDR3nt: TGTGCCACCTGGGATGGGTTAGGGTATTATAAGAAACTCTTT

v_gene: TRGV4
abundance: -
len: 9
j_gene: TRGJ1/TRGJ2
CDR3aa: CATWDNPLF
CDR3nt: TGTGCCACCTGGGATAATCCACTCTTT

v_gene: TRGV8
abundance: -
len: 12
j_gene: TRGJ1/TRGJ2
CDR3aa: CATWDTGDKKLF
CDR3nt: TGTGCCACCTGGGATACGGGCGATAAGAAACTCTTT

v_gene: TRGV2
abundance: -
len: 15
j_gene: TRGJP1
CDR3aa: CATWAPYTTGWFKIF
CDR3nt: TGTGCCACCTGGGCCCCGTATACCACTGGTTGGTTCAAGATATTT

v_gene: TRGV9
abundance: few
len: 13
j_gene: TRGJP2
CDR3aa: CALWERSDWIKTF
CDR3nt: TGTGCCTTGTGGGAGAGGAGTGATTGGATCAAGACGTTT

v_gene: TRGV9
abundance: -
len: 14
j_gene: TRGJ1/TRGJ2
CDR3aa: CALWEPLYYYKKLF
CDR3nt: TGTGCCTTGTGGGAGCCCCTGTATTATTATAAGAAACTCTTT

v_gene: TRGV4
abundance: -
len: 19
j_gene: TRGJ1/TRGJ2
CDR3aa: CATWDGPIPGEGGYYKKLF
CDR3nt: TGTGCCACCTGGGATGGGCCTATCCCAGGAGAGGGGGGATATTATAAGAAACTCTTT

v_gene: TRGV3
abundance: few
len: 14
j_gene: TRGJ1/TRGJ2
CDR3aa: CATWDRPLRYKKLF
CDR3nt: TGTGCCACCTGGGACAGGCCCCTAAGGTATAAGAAACTCTTT

v_gene: TRGV4
abundance: few
len: 14
j_gene: TRGJP2
CDR3aa: CATWTDFGDWIKTF
CDR3nt: TGTGCCACCTGGACCGACTTTGGAGATTGGATCAAGACGTTT

v_gene: TRGV2
abundance: few
len: 14
j_gene: TRGJP2
CDR3aa: CATWDGRRDWIKTF
CDR3nt: TGTGCCACCTGGGACGGGCGGCGTGATTGGATCAAGACGTTT

v_gene: TRGV9
abundance: -
len: 10
j_gene: TRGJ1/TRGJ2
CDR3aa: CALWVNTKLF
CDR3nt: TGTGCCTTGTGGGTGAATACGAAACTCTTT

v_gene: TRGV2
abundance: -
len: 13
j_gene: TRGJP2
CDR3aa: CATWDGWFGIKTF
CDR3nt: TGTGCCACCTGGGACGGTTGGTTTGGGATCAAGACGTTT

v_gene: TRGV4
abundance: -
len: 14
j_gene: TRGJ1/TRGJ2
CDR3aa: CATWTEADYYKKLF
CDR3nt: TGTGCCACCTGGACAGAAGCGGATTATTATAAGAAACTCTTT

v_gene: TRGV4
abundance: few
len: 17
j_gene: TRGJ1/TRGJ2
CDR3aa: CATWDGYGRPGVYKKLF
CDR3nt: TGTGCCACCTGGGATGGTTACGGTCGGCCGGGTGTCTATAAGAAACTCTTT

v_gene: TRGV5
abundance: -
len: 13
j_gene: TRGJ1/TRGJ2
CDR3aa: CATWDRPGREKLF
CDR3nt: TGTGCCACCTGGGACAGGCCTGGGCGGGAGAAACTCTTT

v_gene: TRGV8
abundance: -
len: 18
j_gene: TRGJ1/TRGJ2
CDR3aa: CATWDKIPLSLRYYKKLF
CDR3nt: TGTGCCACCTGGGATAAAATCCCGTTATCCCTCCGTTATTATAAGAAACTCTTT

v_gene: TRGV8
abundance: few
len: 16
j_gene: TRGJ1/TRGJ2
CDR3aa: CATWDSRPQLWYKKLF
CDR3nt: TGTGCCACCTGGGATAGTAGGCCCCAACTATGGTATAAGAAACTCTTT

v_gene: TRGV8
abundance: -
len: 9
j_gene: TRGJP1
CDR3aa: CATGWFKIF
CDR3nt: TGTGCCACCGGTTGGTTCAAGATATTT

v_gene: TRGV4
abundance: -
len: 11
j_gene: TRGJ1/TRGJ2
CDR3aa: CATWAMTKKLF
CDR3nt: TGTGCCACCTGGGCCATGACTAAGAAACTCTTT

v_gene: TRGV4
abundance: once
len: 14
j_gene: TRGJ1/TRGJ2
CDR3aa: CATWDGPNYYKKLF
CDR3nt: TGTGCCACCTGGGATGGTCCTAATTATTATAAGAAACTCTTT

v_gene: TRGV2
abundance: once
len: 16
j_gene: TRGJ1/TRGJ2
CDR3aa: CATWVLRGNNYYKKLF
CDR3nt: TGTGCCACCTGGGTCCTAAGGGGGAACAATTATTATAAGAAACTCTTT

v_gene: TRGV9
abundance: few
len: 12
j_gene: TRGJ1/TRGJ2
CDR3aa: CALWEVCYKKLF
CDR3nt: TGTGCCTTGTGGGAGGTATGCTATAAGAAACTCTTT

v_gene: TRGV3
abundance: -
len: 13
j_gene: TRGJ1/TRGJ2
CDR3aa: CATWDRLPYKKLF
CDR3nt: TGTGCCACCTGGGACAGGCTGCCCTATAAGAAACTCTTT

v_gene: TRGV4
abundance: medium-sized
len: 12
j_gene: TRGJ1/TRGJ2
CDR3aa: CATWDGGYKKLF
CDR3nt: TGTGCCACCTGGGATGGAGGTTATAAGAAACTCTTT

v_gene: TRGV2
abundance: -
len: 12
j_gene: TRGJ1/TRGJ2
CDR3aa: CATPYGDYKKLF
CDR3nt: TGTGCCACCCCCTATGGGGATTATAAGAAACTCTTT

v_gene: TRGV2
abundance: few
len: 12
j_gene: TRGJP2
CDR3aa: CATWGKLGIKTF
CDR3nt: TGTGCCACCTGGGGAAAATTGGGGATCAAGACGTTT

v_gene: TRGV9
abundance: -
len: 13
j_gene: TRGJ1/TRGJ2
CDR3aa: CALWEGLTREKLF
CDR3nt: TGTGCCTTGTGGGAGGGACTAACGAGGGAGAAACTCTTT

v_gene: TRGV2
abundance: medium-sized
len: 12
j_gene: TRGJ1/TRGJ2
CDR3aa: CATWDGPYKKLF
CDR3nt: TGTGCCACCTGGGACGGGCCCTATAAGAAACTCTTT

v_gene: TRGV4
abundance: few
len: 12
j_gene: TRGJ1/TRGJ2
CDR3aa: CATWDGGYKKLF
CDR3nt: TGTGCCACCTGGGATGGAGGCTATAAGAAACTCTTT

v_gene: TRGV3
abundance: -
len: 13
j_gene: TRGJ1/TRGJ2
CDR3aa: CATWDRLEYKKLF
CDR3nt: TGTGCCACCTGGGACAGGCTCGAGTATAAGAAACTCTTT

v_gene: TRGV9
abundance: many
len: 12
j_gene: TRGJP2
CDR3aa: CAVDSSDWIKTF
CDR3nt: TGTGCGGTCGATAGTAGTGATTGGATCAAGACGTTT